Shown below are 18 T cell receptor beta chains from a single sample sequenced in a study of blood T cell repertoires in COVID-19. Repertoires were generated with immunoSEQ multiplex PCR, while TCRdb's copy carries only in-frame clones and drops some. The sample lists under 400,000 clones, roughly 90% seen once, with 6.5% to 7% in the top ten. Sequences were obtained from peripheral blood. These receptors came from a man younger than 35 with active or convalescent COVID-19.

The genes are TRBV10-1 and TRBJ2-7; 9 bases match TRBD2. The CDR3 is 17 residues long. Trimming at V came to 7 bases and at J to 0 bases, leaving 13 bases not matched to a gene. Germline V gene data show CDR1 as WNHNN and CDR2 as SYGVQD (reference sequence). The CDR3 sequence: CASTSSRTSVNSYEQYF. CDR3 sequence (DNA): TGCGCCAGCACTTCGTCCCGGACTAGCGTTAACTCCTACGAGCAGTACTTC.

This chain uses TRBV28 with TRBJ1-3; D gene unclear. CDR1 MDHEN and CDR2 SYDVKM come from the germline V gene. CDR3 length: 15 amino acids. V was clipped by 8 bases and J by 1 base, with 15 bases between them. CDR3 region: CASVLIGRSGNTIYF. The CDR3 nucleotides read TGTGCCAGCGTCCTCATAGGGAGATCTGGAAACACCATATATTTT.

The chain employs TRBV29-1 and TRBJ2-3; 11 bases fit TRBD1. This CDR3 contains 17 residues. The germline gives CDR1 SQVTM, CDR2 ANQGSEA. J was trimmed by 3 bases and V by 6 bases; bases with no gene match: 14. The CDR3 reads CSVDAGRDRGITDTQYF. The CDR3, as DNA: TGCAGCGTAGATGCTGGACGGGACAGGGGGATAACAGATACGCAGTATTTT.

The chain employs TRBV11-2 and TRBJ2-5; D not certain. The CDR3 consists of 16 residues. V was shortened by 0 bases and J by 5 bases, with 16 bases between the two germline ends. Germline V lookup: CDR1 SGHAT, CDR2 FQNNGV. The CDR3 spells CASSLDGASVMETQYF. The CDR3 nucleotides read TGTGCCAGCAGCTTAGACGGTGCTAGTGTCATGGAGACCCAGTACTTC.

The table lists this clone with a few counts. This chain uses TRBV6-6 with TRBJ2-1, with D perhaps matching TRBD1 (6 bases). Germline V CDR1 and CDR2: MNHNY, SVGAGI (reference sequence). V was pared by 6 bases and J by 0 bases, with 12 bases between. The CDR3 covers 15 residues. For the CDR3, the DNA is TGTGCCAGCAGCTCAGGGGTTGTCTCCTACAATGAGCAGTTCTTC. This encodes CASSSGVVSYNEQFF.

The CDR3 sequence is CASSSTGADTDTQYF. The CDR3 DNA reads TGTGCCAGCAGTTCAACAGGGGCTGACACAGATACGCAGTATTTT. V and J are TRBV28 and TRBJ2-3; 7 bases map to TRBD1. Germline-derived CDR1 and CDR2 are MDHEN and SYDVKM. V dropped 4 bases and J dropped 2; count of bases not matched to a gene: 6. The CDR3 has 15 amino acids.

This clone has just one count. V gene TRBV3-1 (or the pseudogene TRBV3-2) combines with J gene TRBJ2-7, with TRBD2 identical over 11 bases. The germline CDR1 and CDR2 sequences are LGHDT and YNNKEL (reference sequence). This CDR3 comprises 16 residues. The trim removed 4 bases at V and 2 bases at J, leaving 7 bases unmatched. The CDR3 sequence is CASSPHGLAGPYEQYF. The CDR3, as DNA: TGTGCCAGCAGCCCTCACGGACTAGCGGGCCCCTACGAGCAGTACTTC.

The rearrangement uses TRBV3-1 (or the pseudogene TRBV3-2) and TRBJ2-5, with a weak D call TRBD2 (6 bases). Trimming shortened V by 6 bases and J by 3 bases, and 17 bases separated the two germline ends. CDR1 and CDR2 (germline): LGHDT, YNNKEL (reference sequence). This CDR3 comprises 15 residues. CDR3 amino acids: CASSPPRGRKETQYF. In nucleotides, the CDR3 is TGTGCCAGCAGTCCCCCCCGGGGGAGGAAAGAGACCCAGTACTTC.

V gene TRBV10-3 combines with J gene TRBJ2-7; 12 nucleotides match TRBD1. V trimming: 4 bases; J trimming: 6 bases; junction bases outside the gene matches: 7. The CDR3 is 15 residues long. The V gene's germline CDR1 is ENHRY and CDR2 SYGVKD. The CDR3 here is CAISAQGTGGFEQYF. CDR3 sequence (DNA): TGTGCCATCAGTGCCCAGGGGACAGGGGGCTTCGAGCAGTACTTC.

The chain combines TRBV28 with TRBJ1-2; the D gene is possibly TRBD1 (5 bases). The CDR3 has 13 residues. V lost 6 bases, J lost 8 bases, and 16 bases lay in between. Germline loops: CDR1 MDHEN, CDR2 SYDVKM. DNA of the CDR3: TGTGCCAGCAGCGGGTTCAGGGTTTACGGCTACACCTTC. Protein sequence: CASSGFRVYGYTF.

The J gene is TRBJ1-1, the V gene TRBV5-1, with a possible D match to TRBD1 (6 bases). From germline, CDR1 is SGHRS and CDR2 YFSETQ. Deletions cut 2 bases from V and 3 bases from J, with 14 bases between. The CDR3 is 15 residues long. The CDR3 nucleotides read TGCGCCAGCAGCTTCGAAAACGGACAGTACACTGAAGCTTTCTTT. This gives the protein CASSFENGQYTEAFF. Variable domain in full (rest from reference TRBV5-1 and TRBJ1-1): KAGVTQTPRYLIKTRGQQVTLSCSPISGHRSVSWYQQTPGQGLQFLFEYFSETQRNKGNFPGRFSGRQFSNSRSEMNVSTLELGDSALYLCASSFENGQYTEAFFGQGTRLTVV.

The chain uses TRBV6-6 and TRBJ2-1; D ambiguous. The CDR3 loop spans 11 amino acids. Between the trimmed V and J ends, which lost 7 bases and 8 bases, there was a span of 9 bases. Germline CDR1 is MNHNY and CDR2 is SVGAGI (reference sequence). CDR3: CASKSNHEQFF. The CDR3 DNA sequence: TGTGCCAGCAAGAGCAACCATGAGCAGTTCTTC.

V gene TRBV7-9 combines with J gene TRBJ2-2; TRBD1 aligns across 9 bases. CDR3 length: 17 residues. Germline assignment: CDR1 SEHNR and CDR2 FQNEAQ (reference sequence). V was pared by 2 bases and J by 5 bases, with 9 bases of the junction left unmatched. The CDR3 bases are TGTGCCAGCAGCTTACCCTGGACAGGGGCGCAAACCGGGGAGCTGTTTTTT. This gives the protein CASSLPWTGAQTGELFF. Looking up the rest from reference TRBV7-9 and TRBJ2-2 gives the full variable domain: DTGVSQNPRHKITKRGQNVTFRCDPISEHNRLYWYRQTLGQGPEFLTYFQNEAQLEKSRLLSDRFSAERPKGSFSTLEIQRTEQGDSAMYLCASSLPWTGAQTGELFFGEGSRLTVL.

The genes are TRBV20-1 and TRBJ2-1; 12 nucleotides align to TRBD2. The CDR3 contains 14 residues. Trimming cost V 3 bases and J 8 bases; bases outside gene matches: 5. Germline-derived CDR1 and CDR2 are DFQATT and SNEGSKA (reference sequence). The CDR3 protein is CSASPSGREYEQFF. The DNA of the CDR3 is TGCAGTGCTAGTCCTAGCGGGAGGGAGTATGAGCAGTTCTTC.

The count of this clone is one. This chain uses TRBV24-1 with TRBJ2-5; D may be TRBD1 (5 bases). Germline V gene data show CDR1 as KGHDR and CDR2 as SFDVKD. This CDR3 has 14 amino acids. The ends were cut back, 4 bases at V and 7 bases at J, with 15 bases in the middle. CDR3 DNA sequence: TGTGCCACCAGTGAGCGGACACCCCTCGGGACCCAGTACTTC. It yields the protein CATSERTPLGTQYF.

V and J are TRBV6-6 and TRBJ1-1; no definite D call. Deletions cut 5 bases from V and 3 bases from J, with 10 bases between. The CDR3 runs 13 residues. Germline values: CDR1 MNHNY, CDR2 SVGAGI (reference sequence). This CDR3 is CASSTASDTEAFF. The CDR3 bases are TGTGCCAGCAGTACAGCATCGGACACTGAAGCTTTCTTT.

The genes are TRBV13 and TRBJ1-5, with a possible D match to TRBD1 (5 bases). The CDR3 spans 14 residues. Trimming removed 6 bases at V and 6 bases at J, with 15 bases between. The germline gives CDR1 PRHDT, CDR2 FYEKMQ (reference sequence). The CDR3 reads CASSKAGNVQPQHF. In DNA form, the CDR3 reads TGTGCCAGCAGTAAGGCAGGGAATGTTCAGCCCCAGCATTTT.

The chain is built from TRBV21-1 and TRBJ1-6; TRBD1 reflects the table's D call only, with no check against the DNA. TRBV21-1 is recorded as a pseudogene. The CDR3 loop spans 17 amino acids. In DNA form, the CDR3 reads TGTGCCAGCAGCAAAAGGACAGGCTTCGCCTATAATTCACCCCTCCACTTT. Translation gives CASSKRTGFAYNSPLHF.